Included here is one T cell receptor beta chain sequence, with context. Its target is not known. This entry belongs to a study of cytomegalovirus exposure and HLA in healthy donors. General study findings and limits: It was shown in a later analysis that HLA-associated TCR beta chains were more clonally expanded than other, equally common chains. TRBV6-2, TRBV6-3 and other indistinguishable V segments were excluded.

A multiplex PCR was run with 60 Vbeta primers and 13 Jbeta primers. Clones were sequenced by immunoSEQ multiplex PCR, and TCRdb holds only the in-frame ones, with some missing. The sample holds fewer than 110,000 clones, 82% seen once. V was clipped by 2 bases and J by 3 bases; unmatched bases: 9. Germline CDR1 SNHLY, CDR2 FYNNEI. CDR3 length: 16 residues. V is TRBV2 and J is TRBJ2-5; 7 bases fit TRBD2. Sequenced input: PBMCs. This TCR was recovered from a man aged 30 to 39 in good health and CMV-seropositive. The CDR3 sequence: CASSERVRSGEETQYF. CDR3 DNA sequence: TGTGCCAGCAGTGAAAGGGTGCGGAGCGGGGAAGAGACCCAGTACTTC.